What follows are 21 T cell receptor beta chains derived from one specimen sequenced in a study of cytomegalovirus exposure and HLA in healthy donors. The repertoire was sequenced with immunoSEQ multiplex PCR; TCRdb's copy has only in-frame clones and lacks some. This table holds 80,000 to 95,000 clones, under 95% found once. Sequencing used PBMCs. The origin of the receptors is a woman aged 25 to 39 in good health and CMV-seropositive.

This rearrangement joins TRBV27 to TRBJ2-1; 11 nucleotides align to TRBD2. Trimming took 5 bases from V and 4 from J; bases not matched to a gene: 13. The CDR3 is 18 amino acids. CDR1 and CDR2 from the germline V gene are MNHEY and SMNVEV (reference sequence). CDR3: CASSHEPGLADTYNEQFF. The CDR3 DNA is TGTGCCAGCAGTCATGAACCGGGACTAGCGGACACATACAATGAGCAGTTCTTC.

The CDR3 sequence is CASSLEVGGTEAFF. The CDR3 DNA reads TGCGCCAGCAGCTTGGAAGTCGGGGGAACTGAAGCTTTCTTT. V gene TRBV5-1 combines with J gene TRBJ1-1; a weak D match, TRBD1 (5 bases). This CDR3 has 14 residues. CDR1 is SGHRS and CDR2 is YFSETQ in the germline V gene. V lost 0 bases and J 5 bases, leaving 11 bases between the germline ends.

The chain couples TRBV14 to TRBJ1-2; TRBD1 matches at 9 bases. The CDR3 contains 18 residues. Trimming cost V 1 base and J 7 bases; bases outside gene matches: 16. Germline lookup yields CDR1 SGHDN and CDR2 FVKESK. In DNA, the CDR3 is TGTGCCAGCAGCCAAGGAGTGACAGGGGGAGTTCCCGGAATTGGCTACACCTTC. Translated, it gives CASSQGVTGGVPGIGYTF.

The gene calls are TRBV4-3 and TRBJ1-3; D gene uncertain. The germline gives CDR1 LGHNA, CDR2 YSLEER. The germline V and J ends were trimmed by 5 bases and 2 bases, with 13 bases remaining between them. The CDR3 is 15 amino acids. The CDR3 nucleotides are TGCGCCAGCAGCACCCGCCACTCACCTGGAAACACCATATATTTT. Protein: CASSTRHSPGNTIYF.

The chain employs TRBV12-5 and TRBJ1-2; D is ambiguous. CDR3 length: 11 residues. V lost 4 bases, J lost 5 bases, and 5 bases lay in between. Germline V CDR1 and CDR2: LGHNT, FRNRAP. The DNA of the CDR3 is TGTGCTAGTGGTTCCATGTATGGCTACACCTTC. Encoded protein: CASGSMYGYTF.

The chain links TRBV28 to TRBJ1-2, with 9 positions matching TRBD1. Germline CDR1 reads MDHEN; CDR2 reads SYDVKM. V lost 3 bases, J lost 1 base, and 3 bases stayed unmatched. The CDR3 runs to 15 residues. CDR3 protein: CASSLTGGYNYGYTF. The CDR3 DNA reads as TGTGCCAGCAGTTTGACAGGGGGGTATAACTATGGCTACACCTTC.

V gene TRBV5-1 combines with J gene TRBJ1-1; no clear D. CDR1 and CDR2 (germline): SGHRS, YFSETQ. The V end lost 7 bases, the J end lost 1 base, and 14 bases lay between the germline ends. The CDR3 runs to 14 residues. For the CDR3, the DNA is TGCGCCAGCCACCCCGGGTGGAAGAACACTGAAGCTTTCTTT. Residues: CASHPGWKNTEAFF.

This clone was detected once. The rearrangement uses TRBV5-1 and TRBJ2-7, with a possible D match to TRBD1 (6 bases). This CDR3 has 16 residues. The germline gives CDR1 SGHRS, CDR2 YFSETQ. Trimming cost V 2 bases and J 0 bases, with 15 bases left between them. The CDR3 sequence is CASSFDRDTDSYEQYF. The CDR3 bases are TGCGCCAGCAGCTTTGACCGGGACACCGACTCCTACGAGCAGTACTTC.

The V gene is TRBV6-5, the J gene TRBJ1-4; D is unresolved. Germline CDR1 reads MNHEY; CDR2 reads SVGAGI. The CDR3 length is 15 residues. The V end was cut by 2 bases, the J end by 4 bases, with 11 bases between. The CDR3 here is CASSYAGDHNEKLFF. CDR3 DNA: TGTGCCAGCAGTTACGCGGGAGATCATAATGAAAAACTGTTTTTT.

The V call is TRBV6-1, the J call TRBJ1-2, with 9 bases identical to TRBD1. The CDR3 is made up of 14 amino acids. The V segment lost 6 bases and the J segment 1 base; nucleotides outside the gene matches: 3. CDR1 is MNHNS and CDR2 is SASEGT in the germline V gene. CDR3 residues: CASSRDRVNYGYTF. The DNA for the CDR3 is TGTGCCAGCAGCCGGGACAGGGTTAACTATGGCTACACCTTC.

V is TRBV9 and J is TRBJ2-1; the D gene is possibly TRBD2 (6 bases). Looked up from germline, CDR1 is SGDLS and CDR2 is YYNGEE. The CDR3 runs 12 residues. Trimming removed 4 bases at V and 9 bases at J, with 11 bases between. For the CDR3, the DNA is TGTGCCAGCAGCCGCGGGGTGGGTGAGCAGTTCTTC. This codes for CASSRGVGEQFF.

V gene TRBV30 combines with J gene TRBJ2-7; 10 positions match TRBD2. This CDR3 has 13 residues. The V and J ends lost 4 bases and 3 bases, in that order; junction bases with no gene match: 3. The germline V gene encodes CDR1 GTSNPN and CDR2 SVGIG (reference sequence). DNA of the CDR3: TGTGCCTGGACTAGCGGGAGTTTCTACGAGCAGTACTTC. This translates into CAWTSGSFYEQYF.

The gene calls are TRBV7-2 and TRBJ2-3; 14 positions match TRBD2. CDR3 length equals 19 residues. The V and J ends lost 1 base and 0 bases, in that order; junction bases with no gene match: 6. Per the germline V gene, CDR1 is SGHTA and CDR2 is FQGNSA. The CDR3 loop reads CASSLVGGTSGRSTDTQYF. As DNA, the CDR3 is TGTGCCAGCAGCTTAGTAGGAGGGACTAGCGGGAGAAGCACAGATACGCAGTATTTT.

This chain links TRBV30 with TRBJ2-3; D gene unclear. Trimming shortened V by 5 bases and J by 1 base, and 10 bases separated the two germline ends. Germline CDR1 and CDR2: GTSNPN and SVGIG (reference sequence). This CDR3 spans 13 amino acids. CDR3 coding DNA: TGTGCCTGGGGCCGAAGCGGCACAGATACGCAGTATTTT. Its protein product is CAWGRSGTDTQYF.

The V call is TRBV19, the J call TRBJ1-4, with unresolved D. Germline assignment: CDR1 LNHDA and CDR2 SQIVND (reference sequence). This CDR3 is 15 amino acids long. V shed 3 bases and J shed 1 base, with 9 bases lying between them. The chain's CDR3 is CASSMSAGTNEKLFF. In nucleotides, the CDR3 is TGTGCCAGTAGTATGTCGGCAGGAACTAATGAAAAACTGTTTTTT.

This CDR3 reads CASSLAGEGNQPQHF. The CDR3 bases are TGTGCCAGCAGTTTAGCAGGGGAAGGCAATCAGCCCCAGCATTTT. This sequence joins TRBV28 and TRBJ1-5; D might be TRBD1 (6 bases). The V and J ends lost 2 bases and 2 bases respectively, with 10 bases between them. The CDR3 has 15 residues. From germline, CDR1 is MDHEN and CDR2 SYDVKM. The full variable domain, completed using reference TRBV28 and TRBJ1-5, is DVKVTQSSRYLVKRTGEKVFLECVQDMDHENMFWYRQDPGLGLRLIYFSYDVKMKEKGDIPEGYSVSREKKERFSLILESASTNQTSMYLCASSLAGEGNQPQHFGDGTRLSIL.

This chain connects TRBV5-1 to TRBJ2-7, with 7 nucleotides matching TRBD1. Trimming took 0 bases from V and 2 from J; bases not matched to a gene: 5. From germline, CDR1 is SGHRS and CDR2 YFSETQ. This CDR3 contains 15 residues. This CDR3 reads CASSLVGRGTYEQYF. Written as DNA, the CDR3 is TGCGCCAGCAGCTTGGTAGGCAGGGGGACCTACGAGCAGTACTTC.

V and J are TRBV19 and TRBJ1-5, with 8 bases identical to TRBD1. Germline loops: CDR1 LNHDA, CDR2 SQIVND (reference sequence). The CDR3 loop spans 15 amino acids. Unmatched junction bases numbered 4, after V lost 1 base and J lost 5 bases. The CDR3 is CASSIGTGRDQPQHF. CDR3 sequence (DNA): TGTGCCAGTAGTATAGGGACAGGGAGGGATCAGCCCCAGCATTTT.

The V and J genes are TRBV28 and TRBJ1-1, with 8 bases lining up with TRBD1. The CDR3 runs to 14 residues. The ends lost 5 bases at V and 5 bases at J; junction bases unmatched: 7. The V gene's germline CDR1 is MDHEN and CDR2 SYDVKM. The DNA for the CDR3 is TGTGCCAGCAGTCCCGGACAGGGTTGGACTGAAGCTTTCTTT. Translation: CASSPGQGWTEAFF.

The rearrangement links TRBV28 to TRBJ2-2; the D gene is possibly TRBD2 (6 bases). The V and J ends lost 10 bases and 0 bases respectively, with 15 bases between them. CDR3 length: 15 amino acids. In germline, CDR1 is MDHEN, CDR2 SYDVKM. CDR3 loop: CAIMGAGANTGELFF. CDR3 coding DNA: TGTGCCATCATGGGAGCGGGCGCGAACACCGGGGAGCTGTTTTTT.

The chain carries TRBV7-3 and TRBJ1-3; D unclear. V was cut by 5 bases and J by 2 bases, with 13 bases left in between. Germline CDR1 reads SGHTA; CDR2 reads FQGTGA. The CDR3 contains 15 residues. CDR3 protein: CASSPSGVTGNTIYF. CDR3 sequence (DNA): TGTGCCAGCAGCCCGAGCGGGGTTACTGGAAACACCATATATTTT.